These 21 T cell receptor beta chains were sequenced from one sample in a study of T cells in women clearing cervical HPV infection. Only in-frame clones appear in the TCRdb table, and some are missing; sequencing was by immunoSEQ multiplex PCR. The sample data list around 22,000 clones. The sample was blood buffy coat. The receptors shown here come from a woman aged 18 to 75 with a cervical HPV16 infection that either progressed to CIN3+ or cleared (not recorded which).

As for this clone: The read ends 3 residues early relative to the CDR3; the germline J gene fills the gap. The chain links TRBV2 to TRBJ2-3; 8 nucleotides match TRBD1. Germline V CDR1 and CDR2: SNHLY, FYNNEI. With V trimmed by 4 bases and J by 5 bases, 8 bases remained unmatched. The CDR3 contains 15 residues. The CDR3 region is CASSVKQGGRDTQYF. The CDR3 bases that were read are TGTGCCAGCAGTGTAAAACAGGGGGGCAGAGATACG. Together with reference TRBV2 and TRBJ2-3, the CDR3 gives the full variable domain: EPEVTQTPSHQVTQMGQEVILRCVPISNHLYFYWYRQILGQKVEFLVSFYNNEISEKSEIFDDQFSVERPDGSNFTLKIRSTKLEDSAMYFCASSVKQGGRDTQYFGPGTRLTVL.

Concerning this clone: The read finishes 3 residues shy of the CDR3 end, and the germline J gene is used to complete it. The genes are TRBV10-3 and TRBJ2-3, with D maybe TRBD2 (6 bases). From germline, CDR1 is ENHRY and CDR2 SYGVKD. The CDR3 consists of 16 residues. Between the trimmed V and J ends, which lost 8 bases and 6 bases, there was a span of 24 bases. The covered CDR3 bases are TGTGCCATCTCCCCCGCGGGGAAGGTCGGTATGGATACG. Amino acid sequence: CAISPAGKVGMDT. The complete CDR3 protein is CAISPAGKVGMDTQYF.

Comment on this clone: Read data end 3 residues before the CDR3 end; the end is taken from the germline J gene. The chain joins TRBV5-6 to TRBJ2-1, with a weak D call TRBD1 (6 bases). Germline loops: CDR1 SGHDT, CDR2 YYEEEE. V lost 4 bases and J 6 bases, leaving 8 bases between the germline ends. The CDR3 has 12 amino acids. Here the CDR3 reads CASSPTGNEQFF. Partial CDR3 DNA: TGTGCCAGCAGCCCGACAGGCAATGAG.

About this clone: The read terminates 3 residues ahead of where the CDR3 ends, so the germline J gene completes it. The chain is built from TRBV30 and TRBJ1-2; D gene uncertain. In germline, CDR1 is GTSNPN, CDR2 SVGIG (reference sequence). This CDR3 has 14 residues. V was trimmed by 4 bases and J by 6 bases, leaving 18 bases between them. CDR3 loop: CAWKGSDASDGYTF. The part of the CDR3 DNA that was read is TGTGCCTGGAAAGGCTCCGATGCTTCAGATGGC.

With respect to this clone: Coverage ceases 3 residues before the CDR3 finishes, and the germline J gene fills in the end. The J gene is TRBJ2-5, the V gene TRBV19; 11 nucleotides agree with TRBD1. Germline V CDR1 and CDR2: LNHDA, SQIVND (reference sequence). This CDR3 has 14 amino acids. J gave up 4 bases and V 6 bases, and 4 bases lay outside the gene matches. The CDR3 DNA, read in part, is TGTGCCAGTAGCGTGGGACAGGGGGTAGAGACC. This gives the protein CASSVGQGVET. The whole CDR3 region reads CASSVGQGVETQYF.

For this clone: The observed sequence ends 3 residues before the CDR3 terminus, with the missing tail filled in from the germline J gene. V gene TRBV6-1 combines with J gene TRBJ1-3; 8 bases map to TRBD1. The V gene's germline CDR1 is MNHNS and CDR2 SASEGT. J was trimmed by 0 bases and V by 2 bases; bases with no gene match: 6. The CDR3 loop spans 17 amino acids. CDR3 DNA, as far as it was read: TGTGCCAGCAGTGAATGGACAGGGATGTTCTCTGGAAACACC. It encodes CASSEWTGMFSGNT. The full CDR3 sequence reads CASSEWTGMFSGNTIYF.

In the case of this clone: The CDR3 extends 3 residues past the end of the read, so its final part is completed from the germline J gene. The gene calls are TRBV18 and TRBJ1-6; D is unclear. Per the germline V gene, CDR1 is KGHSH and CDR2 is LQKENI. V lost 3 bases, J lost 0 bases, and 3 bases lay in between. The CDR3 is 14 amino acids. The covered CDR3 bases are TGTGCCAGCTCACCTAGCTCCTATAATTCACCC. It is translated as CASSPSSYNSP. The entire CDR3 reads CASSPSSYNSPLHF.

Details on this clone: Read data end 3 residues before the CDR3 end; the end is taken from the germline J gene. V is TRBV19 and J is TRBJ1-3; TRBD1 might be the D (6 bases). Germline lookup yields CDR1 LNHDA and CDR2 SQIVND (reference sequence). This CDR3 has 14 amino acids. V dropped 5 bases and J dropped 2 bases, with 10 bases sitting between them. This chain's CDR3 is CASSPRTAGNTIYF. The CDR3 DNA, read in part, is TGTGCCAGTAGTCCAAGGACAGCTGGAAACACC.

Of note for this clone: Read sequence stops 3 residues before the CDR3 end, and the germline J gene provides the missing end. The V call is TRBV30, the J call TRBJ1-5; TRBD1 is a possible D gene (5 bases). Germline-derived CDR1 and CDR2 are GTSNPN and SVGIG (reference sequence). The CDR3 totals 14 residues. V lost 1 base and J lost 6, with 13 bases in between. The CDR3 DNA, read in part, is TGTGCCTGGAGTGCCGGGACTTGGACTCAGCCC. Encoded protein: CAWSAGTWTQP. The CDR3 reads in full as CAWSAGTWTQPQHF.

Remarks on this clone: The CDR3 end is not reached by the read, which stops 3 residues before it; the germline J gene fills it in. This sequence joins TRBV19 and TRBJ2-7; possible D gene TRBD2, 7 bases. Per the germline V gene, CDR1 is LNHDA and CDR2 is SQIVND (reference sequence). V was shortened by 3 bases and J by 2 bases, with 11 bases between the two germline ends. This CDR3 contains 14 residues. The CDR3 spells CASSISGGAYEQYF. The part of the CDR3 DNA that was read is TGTGCCAGTAGTATTTCGGGGGGCGCCTACGAG.

Of note for this clone: The sequence runs out 3 residues before the end of the CDR3; the remainder is reconstructed from the germline J gene. The V gene is TRBV20-1, the J gene TRBJ2-3; D uncertain. Germline loops: CDR1 DFQATT, CDR2 SNEGSKA (reference sequence). Trimming pared 0 bases from V and 0 bases from J, leaving 13 bases between. The CDR3 length is 16 residues. The CDR3 here is CSARDPERFSTDTQYF. CDR3 DNA (partial): TGCAGTGCTAGAGATCCTGAGAGGTTTAGCACAGATACG.

Worth noting for this clone: The CDR3 extends 3 residues past the end of the read, so its final part is completed from the germline J gene. This chain uses TRBV5-6 with TRBJ1-3; the match to TRBD1 covers 7 bases. The V and J ends lost 0 bases and 7 bases, in that order; junction bases with no gene match: 4. The CDR3 is 14 residues long. CDR1 and CDR2 (germline): SGHDT, YYEEEE. CDR3 bases read: TGTGCCAGCAGCTTGGATAACAGGGGCAACACC. This encodes CASSLDNRGNT. The entire CDR3 sequence reads CASSLDNRGNTIYF.

To note about this clone: Read sequence stops 3 residues before the CDR3 end, and the germline J gene provides the missing end. The genes are TRBV20-1 and TRBJ2-1, with TRBD2 matching over 10 bases. CDR1 DFQATT and CDR2 SNEGSKA come from the germline V gene (reference sequence). Trimming took 5 bases from V and 1 from J; bases not matched to a gene: 8. CDR3 size: 16 residues. The part of the CDR3 DNA that was read is TGCAGTGCTGGGGGGACTAGCGACATTTCCTACAATGAG. It is translated as CSAGGTSDISYNE. The entire CDR3 protein reads CSAGGTSDISYNEQFF.

Of note for this clone: The read falls 3 residues short of the CDR3 end, and the missing part is taken from the germline J gene. The V call is TRBV20-1, the J call TRBJ2-1; 13 nucleotides agree with TRBD2. The CDR3 is 14 residues long. Per germline, CDR1 DFQATT and CDR2 SNEGSKA (reference sequence). V shed 7 bases, J shed 7 bases, and the junction held 7 bases outside the gene matches. The chain's CDR3 is CSGTSGRALNEQFF. The CDR3 DNA, read in part, is TGCAGTGGCACTAGCGGGAGGGCCTTGAATGAG.

CDR3 sequence reads: CASSLQATGVSDEQFF. The DNA read from the CDR3 is TGTGCCAGCAGCTTACAGGCGACAGGGGTTAGCGATGAG. The chain has TRBV7-3 and TRBJ2-1, with 8 nucleotides matching TRBD1. The DNA ends 3 residues before the CDR3 does, and the rest of the CDR3 is filled in from the germline J gene. The CDR3 spans 16 residues. V trimming: 2 bases; J trimming: 8 bases; junction bases outside the gene matches: 11. Germline V CDR1 and CDR2: SGHTA, FQGTGA.

With respect to this clone: The read stops 3 residues short of the end of the CDR3; the missing end is completed from the germline J gene. The chain has TRBV7-7 and TRBJ2-5; 7 bases agree with TRBD1. Trimming cost V 4 bases and J 0 bases; bases outside gene matches: 2. This CDR3 has 14 residues. Germline values: CDR1 SSHAT, CDR2 FNYEAQ (reference sequence). CDR3 bases read: TGTGCCAGCAGCTCCGGGACAGACCAAGAGACC. Protein product: CASSSGTDQET. The CDR3, in full, reads CASSSGTDQETQYF.

As for this clone: Read sequence stops 3 residues before the CDR3 end, and the germline J gene provides the missing end. The J gene is TRBJ1-6, the V gene TRBV7-9; D may be TRBD1 (6 bases). There are 15 residues in the CDR3. Per germline, CDR1 SEHNR and CDR2 FQNEAQ (reference sequence). The V and J ends lost 0 bases and 8 bases respectively, with 11 bases between them. The CDR3 here is CASSLAGHQDSPLHF. CDR3 DNA (partial): TGTGCCAGCAGCTTAGCGGGACACCAGGATTCACCC.

Details on this clone: The DNA ends 3 residues before the CDR3 does, and the rest of the CDR3 is filled in from the germline J gene. The chain carries TRBV18 and TRBJ1-6, with 8 bases fitting TRBD1. The CDR3 runs 16 residues. Germline V CDR1 and CDR2: KGHSH, LQKENI. V shed 4 bases, J shed 8 bases, and the junction held 10 bases outside the gene matches. CDR3 DNA (partial): TGTGCCAGCTCACGACAGGGGTTGGTTTCGGATTCACCC. Translated: CASSRQGLVSDSP. From start to end, the CDR3 is CASSRQGLVSDSPLHF.

About this clone itself: The read is 3 residues too short to cover the CDR3 end, so that end is filled in from the germline J gene. The chain links TRBV18 to TRBJ2-5, with D unclear. Trimming pared 3 bases from V and 2 bases from J, leaving 10 bases between. The CDR3 is 14 residues long. Germline values: CDR1 KGHSH, CDR2 LQKENI. CDR3 residues: CASSPKGRQETQYF. CDR3 bases read: TGTGCCAGCTCACCTAAAGGCAGGCAAGAGACC. The full variable domain, rest sourced from reference TRBV18 and TRBJ2-5, is NAGVMQNPRHLVRRRGQEARLRCSPMKGHSHVYWYRQLPEEGLKFMVYLQKENIIDESGMPKERFSAEFPKEGPSILRIQQVVRGDSAAYFCASSPKGRQETQYFGPGTRLLVL.

With respect to this clone: The observed sequence ends 3 residues before the CDR3 terminus, with the missing tail filled in from the germline J gene. The gene calls are TRBV7-6 and TRBJ2-7; 7 bases are shared with TRBD1. The CDR3 extends over 14 amino acids. Losses at the gene ends were 5 bases for V and 1 base for J; bases not matched to a gene: 5. CDR1 and CDR2 from the germline V gene are SGHVS and FNYEAQ. CDR3 loop: CASSLSGGSYEQYF. The part of the CDR3 DNA that was read is TGTGCCAGCAGCCTATCAGGGGGTTCCTACGAG.

Concerning this clone itself: Sequencing ends 3 residues short of the CDR3 end; the germline J gene provides the rest. The chain recombines TRBV4-1 with TRBJ2-2; 12 bases line up with TRBD2. Germline CDR1 and CDR2: MGHRA and YSYEKL. The V segment lost 0 bases and the J segment 7 bases; nucleotides outside the gene matches: 3. This CDR3 region has 16 residues. This chain's CDR3 is CASSQDPSGRGGELFF. The sequenced part of the CDR3 DNA is TGCGCCAGCAGCCAAGATCCTAGCGGGAGGGGCGGGGAG.